This TCR beta chain came from a study of OX40 agonist ivuxolimab in advanced cancers. Study context: Dose-escalation patients were diagnosed with hepatocellular carcinoma, melanoma, renal cell cancer or head and neck cancer. The group had a mean age of 60 years, ranged from 23 to 79, and was around 82% male. Notes on the study in general: People who partly responded at 0.1-3.0 mg/kg had some of the least clonal expansion seen. The study observed clonal expansion of CD4+ and CD8+ blood T cells by week 6 at 0.1 to 3.0 mg/kg.

As regards this clone: What it binds is unknown.

Measured with immunoSEQ multiplex PCR; TCRdb has only the in-frame clones, and not every one. Of around 100,000 clones in the sample, roughly 90% were seen once. The CDR3 has 14 residues. The V end was cut by 0 bases, the J end by 3 bases, with 9 bases between. Germline V CDR1 and CDR2: SGHRS, YFSETQ. Here the sequenced sample was CD4+ or CD8+ T cells sorted from blood, taken in a trial of the OX40 agonist ivuxolimab. The receptor's source is an adult with an advanced solid tumor such as melanoma, head and neck, liver or kidney cancer. The gene calls are TRBV5-1 and TRBJ1-1; no firm D call. The CDR3 region is CASSLAGGYTEAFF. CDR3 sequence (DNA): TGCGCCAGCAGCTTGGCCGGAGGGTACACTGAAGCTTTCTTT.